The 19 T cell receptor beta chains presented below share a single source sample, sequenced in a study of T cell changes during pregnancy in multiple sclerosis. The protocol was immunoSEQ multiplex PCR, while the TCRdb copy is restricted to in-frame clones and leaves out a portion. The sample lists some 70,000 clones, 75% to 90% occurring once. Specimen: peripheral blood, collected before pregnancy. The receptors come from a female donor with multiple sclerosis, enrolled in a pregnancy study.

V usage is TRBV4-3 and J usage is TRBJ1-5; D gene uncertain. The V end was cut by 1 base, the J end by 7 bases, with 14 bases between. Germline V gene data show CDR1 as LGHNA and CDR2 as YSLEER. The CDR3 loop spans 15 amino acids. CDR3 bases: TGCGCCAGCAGCCAAGTCTACGAGGGAATACAGCCCCAGCATTTT. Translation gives CASSQVYEGIQPQHF.

The CDR3 region is CASSLGGSGTEAFF. Here the CDR3 DNA reads TGTGCCAGCAGCCTAGGGGGCTCGGGCACTGAAGCTTTCTTT. The rearrangement joins TRBV9 to TRBJ1-1; 7 nucleotides agree with TRBD1. The germline V gene has CDR1 SGDLS and CDR2 YYNGEE. The CDR3 consists of 14 residues. V dropped 4 bases and J dropped 4; count of bases not matched to a gene: 7. The full variable domain, completed using reference TRBV9 and TRBJ1-1, is DSGVTQTPKHLITATGQRVTLRCSPRSGDLSVYWYQQSLDQGLQFLIQYYNGEERAKGNILERFSAQQFPDLHSELNLSSLELGDSALYFCASSLGGSGTEAFFGQGTRLTVV.

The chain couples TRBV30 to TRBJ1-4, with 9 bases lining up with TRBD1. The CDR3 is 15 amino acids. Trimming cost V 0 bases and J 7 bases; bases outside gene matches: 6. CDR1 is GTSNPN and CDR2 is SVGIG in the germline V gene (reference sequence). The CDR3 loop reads CAWSVRGTGLEKLFF. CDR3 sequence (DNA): TGTGCCTGGAGTGTCCGTGGGACAGGGCTTGAAAAACTGTTTTTT.

The CDR3 reads CASSLGGRDWGDTIYF. The CDR3 DNA reads TGTGCCAGCAGCTTGGGAGGCAGGGATTGGGGGGACACCATATATTTT. The chain couples TRBV5-4 to TRBJ1-3; possibly TRBD1 for D (5 bases). Germline assignment: CDR1 SGHNT and CDR2 YYREEE (reference sequence). V was clipped by 0 bases and J by 8 bases, with 18 bases between them. CDR3 length: 16 residues.

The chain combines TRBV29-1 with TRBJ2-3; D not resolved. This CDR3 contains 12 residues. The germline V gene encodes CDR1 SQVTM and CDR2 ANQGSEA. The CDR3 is CTLSQITDTQYF. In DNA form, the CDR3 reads TGCACCCTTTCCCAGATTACAGATACGCAGTATTTT.

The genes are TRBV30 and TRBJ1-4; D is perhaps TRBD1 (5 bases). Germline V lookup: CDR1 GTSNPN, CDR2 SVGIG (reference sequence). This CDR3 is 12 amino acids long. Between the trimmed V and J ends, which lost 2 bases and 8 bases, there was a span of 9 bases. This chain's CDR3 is CAWSTQGEKLFF. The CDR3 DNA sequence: TGTGCCTGGAGTACCCAGGGAGAAAAACTGTTTTTT.

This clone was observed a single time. The CDR3 sequence: CASTGGYNEQFF. Written as DNA, the CDR3 is TGTGCCAGTACCGGGGGGTACAATGAGCAGTTCTTC. This chain uses TRBV19 with TRBJ2-1, with 7 bases that match TRBD2. The V segment lost 7 bases and the J segment 4 bases; nucleotides outside the gene matches: 1. The CDR3 runs to 12 residues. In germline, CDR1 is LNHDA, CDR2 SQIVND (reference sequence).

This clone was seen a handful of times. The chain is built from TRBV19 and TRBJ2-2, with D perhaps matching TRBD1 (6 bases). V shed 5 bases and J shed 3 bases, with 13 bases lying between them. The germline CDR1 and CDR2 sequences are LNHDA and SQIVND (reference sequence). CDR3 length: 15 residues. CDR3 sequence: CASSPMGHDTGELFF. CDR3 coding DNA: TGTGCCAGTAGTCCTATGGGACACGACACCGGGGAGCTGTTTTTT.

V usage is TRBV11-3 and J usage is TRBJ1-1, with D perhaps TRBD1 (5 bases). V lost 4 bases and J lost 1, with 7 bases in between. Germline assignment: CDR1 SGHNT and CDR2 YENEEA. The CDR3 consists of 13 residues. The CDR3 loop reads CASSSTGNTEAFF. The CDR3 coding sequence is TGTGCCAGCAGCTCAACAGGGAACACTGAAGCTTTCTTT.

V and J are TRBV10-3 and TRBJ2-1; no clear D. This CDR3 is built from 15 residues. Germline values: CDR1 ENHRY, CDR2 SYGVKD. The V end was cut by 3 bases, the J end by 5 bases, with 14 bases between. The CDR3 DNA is TGTGCCATCAGTGACTTAGTGATAGATCACAATGAGCAGTTCTTC. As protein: CAISDLVIDHNEQFF.

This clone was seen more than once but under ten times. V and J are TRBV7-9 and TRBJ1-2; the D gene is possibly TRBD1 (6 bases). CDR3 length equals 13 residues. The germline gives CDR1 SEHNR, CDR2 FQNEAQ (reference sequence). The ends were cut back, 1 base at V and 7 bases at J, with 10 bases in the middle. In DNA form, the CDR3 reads TGTGCCAGCAGCTTAGAGGCAGGGGTTGGCTACACCTTC. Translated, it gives CASSLEAGVGYTF.

CDR3 sequence reads: CASSLSHYTGYSYSPLHF. The CDR3 nucleotides read TGTGCCAGCAGTTTATCGCATTACACAGGGTATTCTTATTCACCCCTCCACTTT. The chain joins TRBV27 to TRBJ1-6; the D gene is possibly TRBD1 (6 bases). CDR3 length: 18 amino acids. The germline V gene encodes CDR1 MNHEY and CDR2 SMNVEV (reference sequence). V shed 0 bases and J shed 8 bases, with 20 bases lying between them.

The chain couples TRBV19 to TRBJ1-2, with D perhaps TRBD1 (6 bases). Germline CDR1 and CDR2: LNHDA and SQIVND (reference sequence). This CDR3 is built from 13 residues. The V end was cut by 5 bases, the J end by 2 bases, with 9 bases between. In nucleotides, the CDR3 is TGTGCCAGTAGTCCCGGACAGAACTATGGCTACACCTTC. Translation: CASSPGQNYGYTF.

This chain's CDR3 is CASGTGDEQYF. The CDR3 DNA follows: TGTGCCAGCGGGACAGGGGACGAGCAGTACTTC. V and J are TRBV4-2 and TRBJ2-7; 10 bases are a match to TRBD1. CDR3 length equals 11 residues. The germline V gene has CDR1 LGHNA and CDR2 YNFKEQ. Trimming removed 8 bases from V and 5 bases from J; junction bases left unmatched: 0.

The CDR3, as DNA: TGTGCCAGCAGCCCAACGCCGGGGACAGGCACTGAAGCTTTCTTT. Encoded protein: CASSPTPGTGTEAFF. The rearrangement joins TRBV7-2 to TRBJ1-1; 8 positions match TRBD1. CDR3 length: 15 amino acids. Trimming took 5 bases from V and 4 from J; bases not matched to a gene: 9. Germline assignment: CDR1 SGHTA and CDR2 FQGNSA.

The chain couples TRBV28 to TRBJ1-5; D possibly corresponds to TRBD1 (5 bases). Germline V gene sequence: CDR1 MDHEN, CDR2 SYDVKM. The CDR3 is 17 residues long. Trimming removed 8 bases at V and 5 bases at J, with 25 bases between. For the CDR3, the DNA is TGTGCCAGCTCCTTCGGAGGGGCGCCTCGAGCTTATCAGCCCCAGCATTTT. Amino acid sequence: CASSFGGAPRAYQPQHF.

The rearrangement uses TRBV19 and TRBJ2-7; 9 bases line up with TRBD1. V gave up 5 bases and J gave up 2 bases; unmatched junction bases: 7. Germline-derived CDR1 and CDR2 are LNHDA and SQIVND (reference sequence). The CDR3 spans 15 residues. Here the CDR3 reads CASSSRDRATYEQYF. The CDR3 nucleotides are TGTGCCAGTAGTTCCCGGGACAGGGCAACCTACGAGCAGTACTTC. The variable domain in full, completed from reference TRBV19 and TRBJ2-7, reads DGGITQSPKYLFRKEGQNVTLSCEQNLNHDAMYWYRQDPGQGLRLIYYSQIVNDFQKGDIAEGYSVSREKKESFPLTVTSAQKNPTAFYLCASSSRDRATYEQYFGPGTRLTVT.

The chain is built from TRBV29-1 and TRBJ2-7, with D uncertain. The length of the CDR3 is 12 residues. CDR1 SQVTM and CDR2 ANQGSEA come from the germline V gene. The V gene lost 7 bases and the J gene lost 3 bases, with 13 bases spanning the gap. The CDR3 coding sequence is TGCAGCGGAATCGGGTCTCACTACGAGCAGTACTTC. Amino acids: CSGIGSHYEQYF.

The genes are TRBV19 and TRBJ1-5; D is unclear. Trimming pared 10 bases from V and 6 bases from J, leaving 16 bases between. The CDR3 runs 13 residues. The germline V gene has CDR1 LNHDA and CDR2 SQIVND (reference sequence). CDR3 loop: CATGRRGGQPQHF. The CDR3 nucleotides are TGTGCCACGGGGAGGAGAGGAGGTCAGCCCCAGCATTTT. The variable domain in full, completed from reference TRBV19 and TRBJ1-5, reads DGGITQSPKYLFRKEGQNVTLSCEQNLNHDAMYWYRQDPGQGLRLIYYSQIVNDFQKGDIAEGYSVSREKKESFPLTVTSAQKNPTAFYLCATGRRGGQPQHFGDGTRLSIL.